The clone carrying this T cell receptor (beta chain) was picked up a small number of times. Its antigen is as yet unknown. Russia was home to the donors, healthy Caucasian individuals aged roughly 6 to 90. With a J-beta primer mix and a sample-barcoded 5' primer, a second PCR ran about 7 to 11 cycles. TCRdb reprocessed the 5' RACE reads via MiXCR and lists one record per CDR3 protein. The sample lists around 1,500,000 distinct CDR3 sequences, 42% occurring once. V gave up 3 bases and J gave up 7 bases, with 19 bases separating them. The CDR3 runs 15 residues. The germline CDR1 and CDR2 sequences are SGHVS and FNYEAQ. These data belong to a study of blood T cells in healthy people across ages. Study-wide points: Observed TCR beta diversity per million T cells went down as age went up. This fall followed a roughly linear course with age. A strong correlation was found between TCR beta diversity and the percentage of naive T cells. The authors considered diversity estimates from one million T cells to be underestimates.

This chain uses TRBV7-6 with TRBJ2-7, with D uncertain. This TCR was sampled from a woman in her late teens or twenties in good health. The sample taken for sequencing was blood. The CDR3 nucleotides read TGTGCCAGCAGCTTGGTTTCAGGCAGCCTTATGGAGCAGTACTTC. Its translation: CASSLVSGSLMEQYF.